The rows below give T cell receptor beta chains drawn from one sample of a study of blood T cells in healthy people across ages. TCRdb analysed the 5' RACE reads with MiXCR anew, one entry per CDR3 protein. Among 650,000 to 800,000 distinct CDR3 sequences listed, more than 40% were seen once. The sample was blood. These receptors were taken from a man between 60 and 75 years old in good health. CDR3s include the opening cysteine and the closing phenylalanine or tryptophan. Each record gives: clone size, J gene, V gene, D gene, CDR3 DNA, CDR3 protein. D genes are given only for firm matches. Clone size is given for some rows only: seen once, a few or many times, or a class if the clone is expanded.

NA | TRBJ2-1 | TRBV7-2 | NA | TGTGCCAGCAGCTTAGCGGCAGCTAGCTCCTACAATGAGCAGTTCTTC | CASSLAAASSYNEQFF
NA | TRBJ2-5 | TRBV3-1 | NA | TGTGCCAGCAGCCATTTCTCCCTTGAAAGGGAGACCCAGTACTTC | CASSHFSLERETQYF
few | TRBJ2-2 | TRBV30 | TRBD2 | TGTGCCTCTAGCGGGGGGGGCACCGGGGAGCTGTTTTTT | CASSGGGTGELFF
NA | TRBJ2-7 | TRBV20-1 | NA | TGCAGTGCTGAGGCACAGGGTCGCTACGAGCAGTACTTC | CSAEAQGRYEQYF
NA | TRBJ2-5 | TRBV7-2 | NA | TGTGCCAGCAGCTTAAAGGGAGTCGTCAATGAGCAGTACTTC | CASSLKGVVNEQYF
few | TRBJ2-1 | TRBV7-2 | NA | TGTGCCAGCAGCTTACCCGATTACAATGAGCAGTTCTTC | CASSLPDYNEQFF
NA | TRBJ2-3 | TRBV20-1 | TRBD1 | TGCAGTGCCAGACAGGGCCCAGATACGCAGTATTTT | CSARQGPDTQYF
NA | TRBJ2-1 | TRBV6-2/TRBV6-3 | TRBD1 | TGTGCCAGCAGTTATACGAAGGGACAGCACAATGAGCAGTTCTTC | CASSYTKGQHNEQFF
few | TRBJ2-1 | TRBV20-1 | TRBD2 | TGCAGTGCTAAGGGACTATCGGGGTACAATGAGCAGTTCTTC | CSAKGLSGYNEQFF
few | TRBJ2-7 | TRBV7-3 | NA | TGTGCCAGCAGCTTAAGCGGAGACAGCTACGAGCAGTACTTC | CASSLSGDSYEQYF
once | TRBJ2-2 | TRBV5-1 | NA | TGCGCCAGCAGGATCCCGGGACAGAACACCGGGGAGCTGTTTTTT | CASRIPGQNTGELFF
NA | TRBJ2-3 | TRBV12-5 | NA | TGTGCTAGTGGTTCAGTTTGGGACGATACTAGCACAGATACGCAGTATTTT | CASGSVWDDTSTDTQYF
NA | TRBJ2-7 | TRBV12-3/TRBV12-4 | NA | TGTGCCAGCAGTCAGGCGGGACACCGCTCCTACGAGCAGTACTTC | CASSQAGHRSYEQYF
NA | TRBJ2-1 | TRBV5-1 | NA | TGCGCCAGCAGCGTTGGAATAGAAGACAATGAGCAGTTCTTC | CASSVGIEDNEQFF
few | TRBJ2-7 | TRBV7-9 | NA | TGTGCCAGCAGCCGGGATAGCTTTGACCCCTACGAGCAGTACTTC | CASSRDSFDPYEQYF
few | TRBJ2-3 | TRBV12-3/TRBV12-4 | NA | TGTGCCAGCAGTTCCATGGATACGCAGTATTTT | CASSSMDTQYF